A single sample gave rise to the 28 T cell receptor beta chains below, sequenced in a study of sequential checkpoint blockade in melanoma. Clones were sequenced by immunoSEQ multiplex PCR, and TCRdb holds only the in-frame ones, with some missing. The data contain roughly 31,000 clones, 65% to 90% of them seen just once; the ten biggest clones take up around a fifth. Treatment denoted: randomized to nivolumab then ipilimumab (arm A) or the reverse (arm B). The sequencing here drew on CD8+ T cells sorted from blood (inferred from file names), taken from a patient given nivolumab and ipilimumab in sequence. The source is a human donor with melanoma.

The chain has TRBV9 and TRBJ2-7; TRBD1 might be the D (5 bases). Trimming removed 3 bases at V and 0 bases at J, with 10 bases between. The CDR3 consists of 14 residues. Per the germline V gene, CDR1 is SGDLS and CDR2 is YYNGEE. The CDR3 sequence: CASSDLDTSYEQYF. The DNA for the CDR3 is TGTGCCAGCAGCGACCTGGACACCTCCTACGAGCAGTACTTC.

CDR3 coding DNA: TGTGCCAGCAGTTTCAGGGGGCGCGGCAATCAGCCCCAGCATTTT. It encodes CASSFRGRGNQPQHF. The chain couples TRBV28 to TRBJ1-5; TRBD1 agrees at 8 bases. With V trimmed by 3 bases and J by 2 bases, 3 bases remained unmatched. The germline V gene has CDR1 MDHEN and CDR2 SYDVKM. This CDR3 region has 15 residues.

The V gene is TRBV4-3, the J gene TRBJ2-7; D is unclear. The CDR3 loop spans 14 amino acids. CDR1 and CDR2 from the germline V gene are LGHNA and YSLEER. Deletions cut 1 base from V and 0 bases from J, with 7 bases between. CDR3 in amino acids: CASSQGGNSYEQYF. As DNA, the CDR3 is TGCGCCAGCAGCCAAGGTGGCAACTCCTACGAGCAGTACTTC.

The chain recombines TRBV6-5 with TRBJ2-3; no reliable D call. The germline gives CDR1 MNHEY, CDR2 SVGAGI. The length of the CDR3 is 16 residues. V lost 0 bases to trimming and J lost 2 bases, with 12 bases between them. CDR3 loop: CASSYSEEAATDTQYF. DNA for the CDR3: TGTGCCAGCAGTTACTCCGAAGAGGCAGCCACAGATACGCAGTATTTT.

The chain couples TRBV5-4 to TRBJ2-1; 8 bases line up with TRBD2. The CDR3 spans 14 residues. With V trimmed by 4 bases and J by 5 bases, 5 bases remained unmatched. CDR1 is SGHNT and CDR2 is YYREEE in the germline V gene (reference sequence). As DNA, the CDR3 is TGTGCCAGCAGCCGAGCGGGGGCCAACAATGAGCAGTTCTTC. Residues: CASSRAGANNEQFF.

The gene calls are TRBV5-6 and TRBJ1-6, with TRBD1 matching over 7 bases. This CDR3 is 17 amino acids long. The germline CDR1 and CDR2 sequences are SGHDT and YYEEEE. V gave up 3 bases and J gave up 3 bases; unmatched junction bases: 9. The CDR3: CASSYSGTDDYNSPLHF. The CDR3 DNA sequence: TGTGCCAGCAGCTACTCCGGGACAGATGACTATAATTCACCCCTCCACTTT.

The chain joins TRBV6-6 to TRBJ1-5; 7 bases line up with TRBD1. V dropped 6 bases and J dropped 6; count of bases not matched to a gene: 5. Per the germline V gene, CDR1 is MNHNY and CDR2 is SVGAGI (reference sequence). This CDR3 is 13 amino acids long. The CDR3 DNA reads as TGTGCCAGCAGGGTCACAGGGGTTCAGCCCCAGCATTTT. Protein: CASRVTGVQPQHF.

This chain joins TRBV5-6 and TRBJ1-4; D remains unclear. The CDR3 runs to 13 residues. Trimming removed 4 bases from V and 7 bases from J, with 11 bases in between. CDR1 is SGHDT, CDR2 YYEEEE, per germline. The CDR3 region is CASSPPRGEKLFF. DNA for the CDR3: TGTGCCAGCAGCCCCCCGCGGGGTGAAAAACTGTTTTTT.

The chain uses TRBV7-9 and TRBJ2-7, with 8 nucleotides matching TRBD2. The CDR3 runs 15 residues. J was trimmed by 1 base and V by 6 bases; bases with no gene match: 8. Germline V lookup: CDR1 SEHNR, CDR2 FQNEAQ (reference sequence). In nucleotides, the CDR3 is TGTGCCAGCAGTCAGCTGGCTAGCGGGTCCTACGAGCAGTACTTC. Its translation: CASSQLASGSYEQYF.

This clone was counted once. V gene TRBV2 combines with J gene TRBJ2-3; the match to TRBD2 covers 7 bases. The CDR3 sequence is 15 residues long. Germline-derived CDR1 and CDR2 are SNHLY and FYNNEI. With 4 bases clipped from V and 2 bases from J, the junction kept 6 bases outside the gene matches. The CDR3 nucleotides read TGTGCCAGCAGTGGGTGGGCGGGGGACACAGATACGCAGTATTTT. Translated, it gives CASSGWAGDTDTQYF.

The chain combines TRBV7-8 with TRBJ2-7, with 7 bases lining up with TRBD2. This CDR3 spans 16 amino acids. Germline CDR1 is SGHVS and CDR2 is FQNEAQ. V shed 5 bases, J shed 3 bases, and the junction held 13 bases outside the gene matches. CDR3 amino acids: CASSPPGLVGIYEQYF. Written as DNA, the CDR3 is TGTGCCAGCAGCCCACCCGGACTAGTAGGTATCTACGAGCAGTACTTC.

This clone was recorded once. The chain links TRBV6-5 to TRBJ2-3, with TRBD2 matching over 9 bases. CDR1 and CDR2 from the germline V gene are MNHEY and SVGAGI. The CDR3 has 16 residues. The V gene end was trimmed by 0 bases and the J gene end by 2 bases; junction bases not matched to a gene: 3. CDR3 coding DNA: TGTGCCAGCAGTTACTCGCCTAGCGGGGCCACAGATACGCAGTATTTT. Encoded protein: CASSYSPSGATDTQYF.

This clone has only one observation. The chain couples TRBV10-1 to TRBJ2-7; the match to TRBD1 covers 10 bases. The CDR3 has 14 residues. V was clipped by 5 bases and J by 4 bases; unmatched bases: 5. Germline V gene lookup returns CDR1 WNHNN and CDR2 SYGVQD (reference sequence). The CDR3: CASSTGTGDYEQYF. As DNA, the CDR3 is TGCGCCAGCAGTACCGGGACAGGGGATTACGAGCAGTACTTC.

The gene calls are TRBV27 and TRBJ2-1, with D possibly being TRBD1 (5 bases). Germline values: CDR1 MNHEY, CDR2 SMNVEV (reference sequence). The CDR3 runs to 13 residues. The V end lost 4 bases, the J end lost 10 bases, and 14 bases lay between the germline ends. CDR3 protein: CASSSGWVREQFF. CDR3 sequence (DNA): TGTGCCAGCAGTTCAGGGTGGGTCAGGGAGCAGTTCTTC.

This clone occurred once. The J gene is TRBJ2-5, the V gene TRBV28; 7 bases match TRBD1. Trimming cost V 8 bases and J 1 base; bases outside gene matches: 10. The CDR3 is 15 amino acids. CDR1 is MDHEN and CDR2 is SYDVKM in the germline V gene. As DNA, the CDR3 is TGTGCCAGCGGCATTAAGGGGGCGGGCCAAGAGACCCAGTACTTC. This gives the protein CASGIKGAGQETQYF.

This clone was found a few times. This chain connects TRBV5-1 to TRBJ1-2; 7 nucleotides agree with TRBD1. After removal of 6 bases from V and 10 bases from J, the junction contained 9 bases not matched to a gene. The CDR3 totals 12 residues. CDR1 SGHRS and CDR2 YFSETQ come from the germline V gene. CDR3 DNA: TGCGCCAGCACATCGGCAGGGGGAGTCTACACCTTC. It codes for CASTSAGGVYTF.

This chain joins TRBV4-3 and TRBJ2-1; TRBD2 matches 13 bases. This CDR3 has 17 amino acids. V shed 4 bases and J 2 bases; nucleotides not matched to a gene: 5. In germline, CDR1 is LGHNA, CDR2 YSLEER. CDR3 amino acids: CASSLGTSGMAYNEQFF. DNA of the CDR3: TGCGCCAGCAGCCTCGGGACTAGCGGGATGGCCTACAATGAGCAGTTCTTC.

The chain has TRBV6-5 and TRBJ2-1, with 9 bases fitting TRBD2. This CDR3 has 12 residues. CDR1 is MNHEY and CDR2 is SVGAGI in the germline V gene. V gave up 7 bases and J gave up 14 bases; unmatched junction bases: 9. The CDR3 region is CASTNAGGMKFF. The CDR3 coding sequence is TGTGCCAGCACGAACGCGGGGGGGATGAAGTTCTTC.

This chain uses TRBV28 with TRBJ2-7; TRBD2 matches 7 bases. CDR1 and CDR2 (germline): MDHEN, SYDVKM. V lost 3 bases and J lost 1; bases outside the gene matches: 3. There are 14 residues in the CDR3. CDR3 loop: CASSLLGLSYEQYF. CDR3 nucleotides: TGTGCCAGCAGTTTGTTGGGACTATCCTACGAGCAGTACTTC.

This chain connects TRBV7-6 to TRBJ2-5; 7 bases match TRBD1. CDR3 size: 15 residues. V lost 5 bases, J lost 2 bases, and 8 bases stayed unmatched. Germline values: CDR1 SGHVS, CDR2 FNYEAQ. The CDR3 coding sequence is TGTGCCAGCAGCGACAGGGTTGGGCGTCAAGAGACCCAGTACTTC. This sequence encodes CASSDRVGRQETQYF.

This clone occurred a few times. The chain uses TRBV5-1 and TRBJ2-5, with TRBD1 as a possible D gene (5 bases). The CDR3 loop spans 15 amino acids. Germline lookup yields CDR1 SGHRS and CDR2 YFSETQ. Trimming stripped 1 base from V and 1 base from J, with 11 bases between. The CDR3: CASSLLGRAQETQYF. The CDR3 nucleotides read TGCGCCAGCAGCTTGTTAGGCAGGGCCCAAGAGACCCAGTACTTC.

The CDR3: CSSRGLLGDTQYF. The DNA of the CDR3 is TGCAGTTCAAGAGGGCTTTTAGGAGATACGCAGTATTTT. V usage is TRBV29-1 and J usage is TRBJ2-3, with D maybe TRBD2 (5 bases). This CDR3 has 13 amino acids. Per germline, CDR1 SQVTM and CDR2 ANQGSEA.

This chain links TRBV4-3 with TRBJ1-1, with D uncertain. CDR1 LGHNA and CDR2 YSLEER come from the germline V gene. This CDR3 contains 18 residues. V lost 0 bases and J lost 0, with 17 bases in between. In DNA form, the CDR3 reads TGCGCCAGCAGCCAAGAAGGGCTTGAGGGCTCGGTGAACACTGAAGCTTTCTTT. Protein sequence: CASSQEGLEGSVNTEAFF.

V and J are TRBV4-3 and TRBJ1-3; D gene uncertain. The CDR3 has 17 amino acids. Germline CDR1 is LGHNA and CDR2 is YSLEER. V was shortened by 1 base and J by 0 bases, with 13 bases between the two germline ends. Here the CDR3 DNA reads TGCGCCAGCAGCCAAGCTTCTCTTCCCCTCTCTGGAAACACCATATATTTT. Translating it yields CASSQASLPLSGNTIYF.

The chain joins TRBV5-1 to TRBJ2-7, with D unresolved. From germline, CDR1 is SGHRS and CDR2 YFSETQ. With 1 base removed from V and 5 bases from J, the gap between germline ends came to 10 bases. This CDR3 comprises 13 residues. CDR3 region: CASSLSLPDEQYF. The DNA of the CDR3 is TGCGCCAGCAGCTTGTCCCTCCCCGACGAGCAGTACTTC.

V usage is TRBV7-9 and J usage is TRBJ2-7; TRBD2 is a possible D gene (6 bases). There are 12 residues in the CDR3. Germline V lookup: CDR1 SEHNR, CDR2 FQNEAQ (reference sequence). V was cut by 3 bases and J by 6 bases, with 9 bases left in between. DNA of the CDR3: TGTGCCAGCAGCTTGGGGGGTAGCGAGCAGTACTTC. Translating gives CASSLGGSEQYF.

The rearrangement joins TRBV19 to TRBJ2-3, with TRBD1 identical over 7 bases. The CDR3 sequence is 15 residues long. Germline trimming cut 5 bases from V and 5 bases from J; bases unmatched to any gene: 10. Germline V gene lookup returns CDR1 LNHDA and CDR2 SQIVND (reference sequence). The chain's CDR3 is CASSDIQGLQDTQYF. The CDR3 DNA is TGTGCCAGTAGTGACATACAGGGGCTGCAAGATACGCAGTATTTT.

The gene calls are TRBV28 and TRBJ2-7; TRBD1 is a possible D gene (6 bases). The germline V gene encodes CDR1 MDHEN and CDR2 SYDVKM. The V end lost 3 bases, the J end lost 2 bases, and 11 bases lay between the germline ends. This CDR3 comprises 14 residues. The CDR3 protein is CASSLGDKTYEQYF. The CDR3 DNA follows: TGTGCCAGCAGTTTGGGGGACAAGACCTACGAGCAGTACTTC.